This entry features one T cell receptor beta chain sequence. What it recognizes is unknown. The sample's time point: week 5, during vaccination. Mutant IDH1 20-mer peptide, at 300 ug, made up each vaccine dose, with topical imiquimod. The data were taken from a study of a mutant IDH1 vaccine in newly diagnosed glioma. Overall study context: Vaccinations were initiated 4-6 weeks following radiotherapy alone, or were given together with temozolomide cycles.

Libraries were prepared by immunoSEQ multiplex PCR; TCRdb keeps only in-frame clonotypes and omits some of them. The top ten clones hold around 1.7% of a sample with tens of thousands of clones, 80% to 90% of them seen once. Trimming stripped 10 bases from V and 4 bases from J, with 18 bases between. Per germline, CDR1 MNHEY and CDR2 SMNVEV (reference sequence). This CDR3 contains 14 residues. The clonotype was recovered from a man aged 40-55 years with glioma. V gene TRBV27 combines with J gene TRBJ2-3; no reliable D call. Sequencing used PBMCs, obtained from a glioma patient whose treatment included an IDH1 peptide vaccine. CDR3 protein: CATSGLGGADTQYF. The CDR3 region has the DNA TGTGCCACTTCCGGGCTGGGCGGTGCAGATACGCAGTATTTT.